These T cell receptor beta chains were read from a single sample in a study of T cell changes during pregnancy in multiple sclerosis. Profiled with immunoSEQ multiplex PCR; TCRdb holds only in-frame clones, not every one. The sample carries about 57,000 clones, 85% to 95% recorded once. The sample here was peripheral blood, taken after pregnancy. The receptors come from a female donor with multiple sclerosis, enrolled in a pregnancy study. Each CDR3 is given with its conserved first and last residue. Fields, in order: clone size, J gene, V gene, D gene, CDR3 DNA, CDR3 protein. A D gene is named only where the DNA matches it firmly. Clone size is stated in some rows and not others, as once, few, many or a class when expanded.

size: .; J: TRBJ1-2; V: TRBV5-1; D: TRBD1; DNA: TGCGCCAGCAGCTTGAGGTCCCACGACAGGGGGGATGGCTACACCTTC; CDR3: CASSLRSHDRGDGYTF
size: .; J: TRBJ1-5; V: TRBV4-3; D: .; DNA: TGCGCCAGCAGCCAAGATTACGGGGGGATACGGCCCCAGCATTTT; CDR3: CASSQDYGGIRPQHF
size: .; J: TRBJ2-2; V: TRBV27; D: .; DNA: TGTGCCAGCAGTCCCCTAGGGGGAACCGGGGAGCTGTTTTTT; CDR3: CASSPLGGTGELFF
size: .; J: TRBJ2-1; V: TRBV27; D: .; DNA: TGTGCCAGCAGTTTAAATTCGATGGGCGGGAGCTACAGGGGGATCAATGAGCAGTTCTTC; CDR3: CASSLNSMGGSYRGINEQFF
size: .; J: TRBJ1-2; V: TRBV27; D: .; DNA: TGTGCCAGCAAATCCGACTTAGACTATGGCTACACCTTC; CDR3: CASKSDLDYGYTF
size: .; J: TRBJ2-3; V: TRBV6-5; D: TRBD2; DNA: TGTGCCAGCAGAACTAGCGGGGAGGTGGCGTATTTT; CDR3: CASRTSGEVAYF
size: .; J: TRBJ2-2; V: TRBV5-6; D: TRBD1; DNA: TGTGCCAGCAGCCCTCGGACAGGAGCCGGGGAGCTGTTTTTT; CDR3: CASSPRTGAGELFF
size: .; J: TRBJ1-4; V: TRBV18; D: TRBD1; DNA: TGTGCCAGCTCACGGAACAGGGGTGGCAATAATGAAAAACTGTTTTTT; CDR3: CASSRNRGGNNEKLFF
size: .; J: TRBJ2-1; V: TRBV15; D: .; DNA: TGTGCCACCAGCAGAGGTGGCGGGACCTACAATGAGCAGTTCTTC; CDR3: CATSRGGGTYNEQFF
size: .; J: TRBJ2-2; V: TRBV6-1; D: .; DNA: TGTGCCAGCAGTGAATATCTTCGGGGGTCCACCGGGGAGCTGTTTTTT; CDR3: CASSEYLRGSTGELFF
size: .; J: TRBJ1-1; V: TRBV2; D: TRBD1; DNA: TGTGCCAGCATCCGGGACAGCAAAACTGAAGCTTTCTTT; CDR3: CASIRDSKTEAFF
size: .; J: TRBJ2-1; V: TRBV7-9; D: .; DNA: TGTGCCAGCAGCTCGGGGAGCGTCCCCTACAATGAGCAGTTCTTC; CDR3: CASSSGSVPYNEQFF
size: .; J: TRBJ2-5; V: TRBV13; D: .; DNA: TGTGCCAGCAGCTTATCTGGGCAGTGGGAGACCCAGTACTTC; CDR3: CASSLSGQWETQYF
size: .; J: TRBJ2-1; V: TRBV5-6; D: .; DNA: TGTGCCAGCAGTTTGAATCAGGGTGAGATATACAATGAGCAGTTCTTC; CDR3: CASSLNQGEIYNEQFF
size: .; J: TRBJ1-5; V: TRBV18; D: .; DNA: TGTGCCAGCTCACCAGTTCTGGGGGGTCAGCCCCAGCATTTT; CDR3: CASSPVLGGQPQHF
size: once; J: TRBJ1-2; V: TRBV15; D: TRBD1; DNA: TGTGCCACCAGCAGTTCCGGGACAGGGGGGTATGGCTACACCTTC; CDR3: CATSSSGTGGYGYTF
size: .; J: TRBJ2-1; V: TRBV4-3; D: .; DNA: TGCGCCAGCAGCCAAGAACTCGCGGGATTCAACAATGAGCAGTTCTTC; CDR3: CASSQELAGFNNEQFF
size: .; J: TRBJ1-2; V: TRBV4-1; D: .; DNA: TGCGCCAGCGCTTCTAGACAGGACTATGGCTACACCTTC; CDR3: CASASRQDYGYTF
size: .; J: TRBJ1-4; V: TRBV28; D: TRBD1; DNA: TGTGCCAGCAGTAACCCGGGACAGGGTAATGAAAAACTGTTTTTT; CDR3: CASSNPGQGNEKLFF
size: .; J: TRBJ2-1; V: TRBV6-6; D: TRBD2; DNA: TGTGCCAGCAGCCGACTAGCCCATGAGCAGTTCTTC; CDR3: CASSRLAHEQFF
size: .; J: TRBJ1-5; V: TRBV11-2; D: .; DNA: TGTGCCAGCAGCTTAGATCGGGGGAATCAGCCCCAGCATTTT; CDR3: CASSLDRGNQPQHF
size: .; J: TRBJ2-6; V: TRBV7-3; D: .; DNA: TGTGCCAGCAGTCCCGCGGGTTCTGGGGCCAACGTCCTGACTTTC; CDR3: CASSPAGSGANVLTF
size: .; J: TRBJ2-4; V: TRBV19; D: TRBD1; DNA: TGTGCCAGTAAAGAACGGACAGGGGGCTTAGCCAAAAACATTCAGTACTTC; CDR3: CASKERTGGLAKNIQYF
size: .; J: TRBJ2-7; V: TRBV7-2; D: .; DNA: TGTGCCAGCAGCTTAGGGACAGAGAGCACCTACGAGCAGTACTTC; CDR3: CASSLGTESTYEQYF
size: .; J: TRBJ2-7; V: TRBV6-5; D: TRBD1; DNA: TGTGCCAGCAGTTTATGGACAGGGAACGAGCAGTACTTC; CDR3: CASSLWTGNEQYF
size: .; J: TRBJ1-5; V: TRBV28; D: .; DNA: TGTGCCAGCAGTTTGAGGCAGTACAATCAGCCCCAGCATTTT; CDR3: CASSLRQYNQPQHF
size: .; J: TRBJ2-7; V: TRBV15; D: TRBD1; DNA: TGTGCCACCAGCAGAGAAGGGACAGCTTACGAGCAGTACTTC; CDR3: CATSREGTAYEQYF
size: .; J: TRBJ2-7; V: TRBV4-1; D: TRBD2; DNA: TGCGCCAGCAGCCCCGTTTGGGTTAGCGGGGCGACCTACGAGCAGTACTTC; CDR3: CASSPVWVSGATYEQYF
size: few; J: TRBJ1-1; V: TRBV18; D: TRBD1; DNA: TGTGCCAGCTTAAGGGACAGTTACACTGAAGCTTTCTTT; CDR3: CASLRDSYTEAFF
size: .; J: TRBJ1-1; V: TRBV5-1; D: .; DNA: TGCGCCAGCAGCTTGGGGGGGGACACTGAAGCTTTCTTT; CDR3: CASSLGGDTEAFF
size: .; J: TRBJ2-7; V: TRBV6-5; D: .; DNA: TGTGCCAGCAGTTACTCGCAACAGGCCGCTTACGAGCAGTACTTC; CDR3: CASSYSQQAAYEQYF
size: .; J: TRBJ2-3; V: TRBV27; D: .; DNA: TGTGCCAGCAGTTTACGACTAATGGGCACAGATACGCAGTATTTT; CDR3: CASSLRLMGTDTQYF
size: .; J: TRBJ1-2; V: TRBV19; D: .; DNA: TGTGCCAGTAGCTTACTGGGGGCAAATGGCTACACCTTC; CDR3: CASSLLGANGYTF
size: once; J: TRBJ2-7; V: TRBV19; D: TRBD1; DNA: TGTGCCAGTAGTATCCAAGGACAGGGGAATTACGAGCAGTACTTC; CDR3: CASSIQGQGNYEQYF
size: few; J: TRBJ2-2; V: TRBV18; D: .; DNA: TGTGCCAGCTCACCACAGGGGATGCTCACCGGGGAGCTGTTTTTT; CDR3: CASSPQGMLTGELFF
size: .; J: TRBJ2-1; V: TRBV27; D: TRBD2; DNA: TGTGCCAGCAGTTTAAGGATTAGCGGGAGATCGGATGAGCAGTTCTTC; CDR3: CASSLRISGRSDEQFF
size: .; J: TRBJ2-2; V: TRBV6-6; D: TRBD1; DNA: TGTGCCAGCAGCTCCGCCGGGACAGGGTTCCCCGGGGAGCTGTTTTTT; CDR3: CASSSAGTGFPGELFF
size: .; J: TRBJ1-5; V: TRBV18; D: TRBD1; DNA: TGTGCCAGCTCACAACGGACAGGGGAGAATCAGCCCCAGCATTTT; CDR3: CASSQRTGENQPQHF
size: .; J: TRBJ1-3; V: TRBV4-1; D: TRBD1; DNA: TGCGCCAGCAGCCAAGATGGGGATGACAGGGCGGACTCTGGAAACACCATATATTTT; CDR3: CASSQDGDDRADSGNTIYF